Listed here are 3 T cell receptor beta chains from one sample, sequenced in a study of beta chain features in type 1 diabetes. Every isolated RNA sample was fully reverse transcribed, so sequencing captured expressed TCRB transcripts. TCRdb's table, derived via immunoSEQ multiplex PCR, lists solely in-frame clones and lacks some. The table records some 900,000 clones, roughly 17% of them present only once. Sequencing was performed on naive CD4+ T cells from blood. These receptors were obtained from a young woman in good health.

This clone was seen more than once but under ten times. This chain links TRBV7-3 with TRBJ2-3, with 8 positions matching TRBD2. The CDR3 is 15 amino acids. Germline loops: CDR1 SGHTA, CDR2 FQGTGA. The J segment lost 4 bases and the V segment lost 2 bases, leaving 5 bases of the junction unmatched. As DNA, the CDR3 is TGTGCCAGCAGCTTAGTGCCGGGAGGGCCAGATACGCAGTATTTT. Protein sequence: CASSLVPGGPDTQYF.

The chain couples TRBV11-2 to TRBJ2-7, with 9 bases lining up with TRBD1. CDR1 and CDR2 from the germline V gene are SGHAT and FQNNGV. J gave up 2 bases and V 5 bases, and 4 bases lay outside the gene matches. This CDR3 comprises 14 residues. The CDR3 coding sequence is TGTGCCAGCAGCCGTGGACAGGGGCCCTACGAGCAGTACTTC. It specifies CASSRGQGPYEQYF.

This clone occurred a few times. This chain's CDR3 is CASSLSVMQTAEQYF. CDR3 nucleotide sequence: TGTGCCAGCAGCTTATCGGTCATGCAGACGGCCGAGCAGTACTTC. This sequence joins TRBV11-2 and TRBJ2-7; D is ambiguous. CDR3 length equals 15 residues. The germline gives CDR1 SGHAT, CDR2 FQNNGV. V lost 2 bases to trimming and J lost 6 bases, with 17 bases between them.